Each of the 28 T cell receptor beta chains below was sequenced from the same sample in a study of neoadjuvant anti-PD-1 for oral cavity cancer. Only in-frame clones appear in the TCRdb table, and some are missing; sequencing was by immunoSEQ multiplex PCR. The table shows about 9,400 clones, with 61% occurring only once. Time point reported: after neoadjuvant nivolumab, at surgical resection. This sample comprised PBMCs, obtained after nivolumab (anti-PD-1) treatment. Receptor source: a person aged 40 to 85 with oral cavity squamous cell carcinoma.

This sequence joins TRBV7-8 and TRBJ2-2; 7 nucleotides match TRBD2. Germline values: CDR1 SGHVS, CDR2 FQNEAQ. CDR3 length equals 16 residues. Germline trimming cut 1 base from V and 5 bases from J; bases unmatched to any gene: 7. The CDR3 region is CASSLEGGATTGELFF. The CDR3 DNA reads as TGTGCCAGCAGCTTAGAGGGAGGGGCCACAACCGGGGAGCTGTTTTTT.

V is TRBV5-1 and J is TRBJ2-1; perhaps TRBD2 as D (6 bases). This CDR3 spans 15 amino acids. Between the trimmed V and J ends, which lost 3 bases and 4 bases, there was a span of 14 bases. CDR1 is SGHRS, CDR2 YFSETQ, per germline. The CDR3 nucleotides are TGCGCCAGCAGCTCCTGGACTACCTCTTACAATGAGCAGTTCTTC. Protein sequence: CASSSWTTSYNEQFF.

The rearrangement uses TRBV2 and TRBJ2-3; D perhaps matches TRBD2 (6 bases). Germline CDR1 is SNHLY and CDR2 is FYNNEI. CDR3 length equals 14 residues. The V and J ends lost 1 base and 6 bases respectively, with 11 bases between them. The CDR3 reads CASSEETRADTQYF. CDR3 DNA: TGTGCCAGCAGTGAAGAGACTAGGGCCGATACGCAGTATTTT.

The CDR3: CSVEGDAGYTF. In DNA, the CDR3 is TGCAGTGTCGAGGGGGATGCTGGCTACACCTTC. The chain combines TRBV20-1 with TRBJ1-2, with D tentatively TRBD1 (6 bases). The CDR3 has 11 amino acids. Germline values: CDR1 DFQATT, CDR2 SNEGSKA (reference sequence). Trimming removed 7 bases at V and 7 bases at J, with 13 bases between.

This chain joins TRBV28 and TRBJ1-5; D perhaps matches TRBD1 (5 bases). Trimming removed 5 bases at V and 7 bases at J, with 6 bases between. This CDR3 comprises 11 residues. The germline gives CDR1 MDHEN, CDR2 SYDVKM. CDR3 in amino acids: CASSRTQPQHF. Written as DNA, the CDR3 is TGTGCCAGCAGTCGGACACAGCCCCAGCATTTT.

This chain connects TRBV11-2 to TRBJ1-3, with 7 nucleotides matching TRBD1. V dropped 2 bases and J dropped 4; count of bases not matched to a gene: 8. Germline loops: CDR1 SGHAT, CDR2 FQNNGV. CDR3 length: 16 residues. The CDR3 sequence: CASSLSTATGGNTIYF. The CDR3, as DNA: TGTGCCAGCAGCTTAAGTACCGCGACAGGGGGAAACACCATATATTTT.

The chain couples TRBV10-2 to TRBJ2-7; 8 nucleotides match TRBD2. Germline CDR1 reads WSHSY; CDR2 reads SAAADI. V dropped 8 bases and J dropped 4; count of bases not matched to a gene: 13. The CDR3 covers 15 residues. The CDR3 here is CASRPGLDNVYEQYF. In DNA, the CDR3 is TGCGCCAGCCGGCCGGGACTAGACAATGTTTACGAGCAGTACTTC.

This clone was counted only a few times. V usage is TRBV28 and J usage is TRBJ1-5; TRBD1 matches 9 bases. Germline-derived CDR1 and CDR2 are MDHEN and SYDVKM. The CDR3 consists of 17 residues. V was clipped by 1 base and J by 1 base; unmatched bases: 5. This chain's CDR3 is CASSLYGGQGSNQPQHF. In DNA form, the CDR3 reads TGTGCCAGCAGTTTATATGGCGGACAGGGGAGCAATCAGCCCCAGCATTTT.

The V gene is TRBV5-4, the J gene TRBJ1-5; TRBD1 matches 7 bases. V trimming: 5 bases; J trimming: 3 bases; junction bases outside the gene matches: 8. CDR1 is SGHNT, CDR2 YYREEE, per germline (reference sequence). The CDR3 sequence is 15 residues long. DNA for the CDR3: TGTGCCAGCAGACCGACAGGGATCGCCAATCAGCCCCAGCATTTT. This translates into CASRPTGIANQPQHF. Combining the CDR3 with reference TRBV5-4 and TRBJ1-5 gives the whole variable domain ETGVTQSPTHLIKTRGQQVTLRCSSQSGHNTVSWYQQALGQGPQFIFQYYREEENGRGNFPPRFSGLQFPNYSSELNVNALELDDSALYLCASRPTGIANQPQHFGDGTRLSIL.

A few counts support this clone. The gene calls are TRBV11-2 and TRBJ2-7; D is uncertain. The ends were cut back, 4 bases at V and 7 bases at J, with 29 bases in the middle. Germline CDR1 SGHAT, CDR2 FQNNGV. The CDR3 spans 18 residues. CDR3 amino acids: CASSSFQLKDGPTSEQYF. CDR3 sequence (DNA): TGTGCCAGCAGCTCATTCCAACTAAAGGACGGACCTACGTCTGAGCAGTACTTC.

CDR3 DNA: TGTGCCAGCAGCCAGGAAGAGCGGCGAAACTATGGCTACACCTTC. The encoded protein is CASSQEERRNYGYTF. This chain joins TRBV4-2 and TRBJ1-2; no firm D call. The V end lost 3 bases, the J end lost 2 bases, and 13 bases lay between the germline ends. CDR3 length: 15 amino acids. CDR1 and CDR2 from the germline V gene are LGHNA and YNFKEQ.

This clone was detected a few times. Given the absence of the conserved phenylalanine or tryptophan at the CDR3 end, a read error is likely. No DNA is shown, since the ends of the CDR3 on it are uncertain; the CDR3 is the one TCRdb lists. This sequence joins TRBV12-1 and TRBJ1-2. TRBV12-1 represents a pseudogene. The CDR3 region is 12 residues in length, termini included. The CDR3 loop is CASSRWDGRNCN.

The rearrangement uses TRBV7-3 and TRBJ2-2; 9 nucleotides align to TRBD2. The V segment lost 6 bases and the J segment 7 bases; nucleotides outside the gene matches: 15. The CDR3 is made up of 17 amino acids. CDR1 is SGHTA, CDR2 FQGTGA, per germline. The CDR3, as DNA: TGTGCCAGCAGTTGGACTAGCGCCCCCCAAGATGGCGGGGAGCTGTTTTTT. Its translation: CASSWTSAPQDGGELFF.

This clone was detected only a few times. V is TRBV7-9 and J is TRBJ2-1; TRBD1 aligns across 8 bases. The CDR3 length is 14 residues. The germline CDR1 and CDR2 sequences are SEHNR and FQNEAQ (reference sequence). The J segment lost 6 bases and the V segment lost 1 base, leaving 2 bases of the junction unmatched. The DNA of the CDR3 is TGTGCCAGCAGCTTAGGGACAGGGACCAATGAGCAGTTCTTC. Protein product: CASSLGTGTNEQFF.

The rearrangement uses TRBV4-1 and TRBJ2-3; 7 positions agree with TRBD2. The J segment lost 6 bases and the V segment lost 0 bases, leaving 18 bases of the junction unmatched. Germline V CDR1 and CDR2: MGHRA, YSYEKL. This CDR3 comprises 19 residues. The CDR3 sequence: CASSQDGGREFPVSDTQYF. The CDR3 coding sequence is TGCGCCAGCAGCCAAGATGGGGGGAGGGAGTTTCCAGTATCTGATACGCAGTATTTT.

This chain links TRBV10-2 with TRBJ2-5; D might be TRBD1 or TRBD2, each matching 5 bases. This CDR3 is built from 16 residues. Trimming removed 0 bases from V and 7 bases from J, with 18 bases in between. CDR1 and CDR2 from the germline V gene are WSHSY and SAAADI. CDR3 in amino acids: CASSESRGTDGRTQYF. The CDR3 DNA follows: TGCGCCAGCAGTGAGTCACGTGGGACGGACGGTCGGACCCAGTACTTC.

The chain combines TRBV5-1 with TRBJ2-6; D ambiguous. The CDR3 is 15 amino acids. Per germline, CDR1 SGHRS and CDR2 YFSETQ. Trimming took 1 base from V and 2 from J, leaving 7 bases between them. Here the CDR3 DNA reads TGCGCCAGCAGCTTGTTGGGTGCTGGGGCCAACGTCCTGACTTTC. It specifies CASSLLGAGANVLTF.

V usage is TRBV6-5 and J usage is TRBJ2-1; 11 bases map to TRBD2. V lost 5 bases and J lost 9; bases outside the gene matches: 6. This CDR3 contains 14 residues. Germline CDR1 is MNHEY and CDR2 is SVGAGI. The CDR3 DNA is TGTGCCAGCAGTATAGCGGGGGGGCGTGGTGAGCAGTTCTTC. It specifies CASSIAGGRGEQFF.

The rearrangement uses TRBV14 and TRBJ2-5; D assignment may be TRBD1 or TRBD2 (5 bases each). V dropped 2 bases and J dropped 5 bases, with 24 bases sitting between them. Germline V gene data show CDR1 as SGHDN and CDR2 as FVKESK. There are 18 residues in the CDR3. CDR3 nucleotides: TGTGCCAGCAGCCAACGCTTCTTTGGGACGGGCCCTCCGGAGACCCAGTACTTC. It encodes CASSQRFFGTGPPETQYF.

The chain uses TRBV5-4 and TRBJ2-3; D perhaps matches TRBD1 (5 bases). Trimming pared 2 bases from V and 5 bases from J, leaving 15 bases between. There are 15 residues in the CDR3. Germline CDR1 and CDR2: SGHNT and YYREEE (reference sequence). The CDR3 DNA follows: TGTGCCAGCAGCTTCCCCAACCGCCAGGGAGATACGCAGTATTTT. It translates to CASSFPNRQGDTQYF.

The V and J genes are TRBV2 and TRBJ1-5, with D tentatively TRBD1 (6 bases). CDR3 length: 14 residues. Trimming took off 5 bases at V and 7 bases at J, with 15 bases between the two ends. Germline V gene sequence: CDR1 SNHLY, CDR2 FYNNEI. The CDR3 sequence: CASSYLQGSQPQHF. The CDR3 coding sequence is TGTGCCAGCAGTTATTTACAGGGTTCCCAGCCCCAGCATTTT.

V is TRBV7-2 and J is TRBJ2-3; D gene ambiguous. CDR3 size: 13 residues. The germline gives CDR1 SGHTA, CDR2 FQGNSA. V lost 2 bases to trimming and J lost 6 bases, with 9 bases between them. In nucleotides, the CDR3 is TGTGCCAGCAGCTTATTCGTTTCCGATACGCAGTATTTT. Amino acids: CASSLFVSDTQYF. Using reference TRBV7-2 and TRBJ2-3 for the parts outside the CDR3, the full variable domain is GAGVSQSPSNKVTEKGKDVELRCDPISGHTALYWYRQSLGQGLEFLIYFQGNSAPDKSGLPSDRFSAERTGGSVSTLTIQRTQQEDSAVYLCASSLFVSDTQYFGPGTRLTVL.

The V and J genes are TRBV28 and TRBJ2-5; no firm D call. This CDR3 contains 13 residues. In germline, CDR1 is MDHEN, CDR2 SYDVKM. V was clipped by 8 bases and J by 4 bases, with 14 bases between them. The CDR3 nucleotides are TGTGCCAGCCTACGGGTCTTCGGAGAGACCCAGTACTTC. The encoded protein is CASLRVFGETQYF.

The chain has TRBV7-3 and TRBJ2-3; 9 bases align to TRBD1. The CDR3 extends over 15 amino acids. V trimming: 4 bases; J trimming: 2 bases; junction bases outside the gene matches: 4. The germline V gene encodes CDR1 SGHTA and CDR2 FQGTGA. The CDR3 protein is CASSSDRGPTDTQYF. The CDR3 DNA reads as TGTGCCAGCAGCTCGGACAGGGGTCCCACAGATACGCAGTATTTT.

This clone was seen only once. V and J are TRBV10-3 and TRBJ2-7; the match to TRBD2 covers 8 bases. Germline V gene data show CDR1 as ENHRY and CDR2 as SYGVKD. The CDR3 runs to 15 residues. V lost 0 bases and J lost 0; bases outside the gene matches: 1. The CDR3 reads CAISESTSASYEQYF. CDR3 coding DNA: TGTGCCATCAGTGAGTCGACTAGCGCCTCCTACGAGCAGTACTTC.

The gene calls are TRBV7-9 and TRBJ1-1, with 10 bases aligning to TRBD1. The CDR3 sequence is 14 residues long. Unmatched junction bases numbered 5, after V lost 5 bases and J lost 5 bases. The germline gives CDR1 SEHNR, CDR2 FQNEAQ (reference sequence). CDR3 nucleotides: TGTGCCAGCAGCCTACCGGGACAGGGGACTGAAGCTTTCTTT. This gives the protein CASSLPGQGTEAFF.

The chain uses TRBV14 and TRBJ1-1, with D possibly TRBD1 on 5 matching bases. V dropped 4 bases and J dropped 4 bases, with 13 bases sitting between them. This CDR3 contains 14 residues. The germline CDR1 and CDR2 sequences are SGHDN and FVKESK. CDR3 in DNA: TGTGCCAGCAGCCCCCGGGGCAGGGTCACTGAAGCTTTCTTT. It encodes CASSPRGRVTEAFF. The variable domain in full, with the rest retrieved from reference TRBV14 and TRBJ1-1, is EAGVTQFPSHSVIEKGQTVTLRCDPISGHDNLYWYRRVMGKEIKFLLHFVKESKQDESGMPNNRFLAERTGGTYSTLKVQPAELEDSGVYFCASSPRGRVTEAFFGQGTRLTVV.

The chain uses TRBV7-8 and TRBJ2-5; unclear D gene. The CDR3 totals 13 residues. V dropped 1 base and J dropped 1 base, with 4 bases sitting between them. The germline CDR1 and CDR2 sequences are SGHVS and FQNEAQ. In DNA form, the CDR3 reads TGTGCCAGCAGCTTAGGGGGCCAAGAGACCCAGTACTTC. Protein sequence: CASSLGGQETQYF. Based on the CDR3 plus reference TRBV7-8 and TRBJ2-5, the full variable domain is GAGVSQSPRYKVAKRGQDVALRCDPISGHVSLFWYQQALGQGPEFLTYFQNEAQLDKSGLPSDRFFAERPEGSVSTLKIQRTQQEDSAVYLCASSLGGQETQYFGPGTRLLVL.